These T cell receptor beta chains were read from a single sample in a study of CD8+ T cells in alopecia areata. The method was immunoSEQ multiplex PCR; TCRdb's version includes in-frame clones alone and lacks a portion of them. This sample carries 150,000 or so clones, about 90% of them seen once, and the ten largest clones take over 12%. This material consisted of CD8+ T cells sorted from blood, taken at week 0. The receptors derive from a human donor with alopecia areata. The CDR3 runs from the conserved cysteine through the conserved F or W. The D gene is left open where the match is weak.

D	V	J	CDR3	DNA
TRBD2	TRBV19	TRBJ2-7	CASSTTSGRTYEQYF	TGTGCCAGTAGCACCACTAGCGGGAGGACCTACGAGCAGTACTTC
-	TRBV13	TRBJ1-1	CASSLTRGEAFF	TGTGCCAGCAGCCTCACACGCGGGGAAGCTTTCTTT
-	TRBV11-2	TRBJ2-5	CASSTFREGETQYF	TGTGCCAGCAGCACTTTTAGGGAAGGGGAGACCCAGTACTTC
TRBD2	TRBV30	TRBJ2-2	CAFGGAVTGELFF	TGTGCCTTCGGGGGGGCCGTGACCGGGGAGCTGTTTTTT
TRBD2	TRBV4-1	TRBJ2-7	CASSQDGTSGDLSYEQYF	TGCGCCAGCAGCCAAGACGGTACTAGCGGAGACCTGTCCTACGAGCAGTACTTC
TRBD1	TRBV5-1	TRBJ1-2	CASSLDRGLLYGYTF	TGCGCCAGCAGCCTCGACAGGGGGCTTCTCTATGGCTACACCTTC
-	TRBV9	TRBJ1-1	CASSPRGVLNTEAFF	TGTGCCAGCAGCCCCCGAGGCGTTCTGAACACTGAAGCTTTCTTT
TRBD1	TRBV7-9	TRBJ2-1	CASSLAGQGAMNEQFF	TGTGCCAGCAGCTTAGCGGGACAGGGGGCGATGAATGAGCAGTTCTTC
-	TRBV10-3	TRBJ2-1	CAISGGRGNNEQFF	TGTGCCATCAGTGGAGGGAGAGGAAACAATGAGCAGTTCTTC
TRBD2	TRBV5-1	TRBJ2-5	CASGLAGRGQETQYF	TGCGCCAGCGGCCTAGCGGGAAGAGGCCAAGAGACCCAGTACTTC
-	TRBV4-1	TRBJ2-7	CASSQVSDSSFSYEQYF	TGCGCCAGCAGCCAAGTTTCCGACAGCAGTTTCTCCTACGAGCAGTACTTC
-	TRBV4-1	TRBJ2-7	CASSLEAHAIYEQYF	TGCGCCAGCAGCCTAGAGGCGCACGCTATCTACGAGCAGTACTTC
-	TRBV6-5	TRBJ2-2	CASSYSNLQSGELFF	TGTGCCAGCAGTTACTCGAATTTGCAGAGCGGGGAGCTGTTTTTT
TRBD2	TRBV19	TRBJ2-7	CASSPQAGGIYEQYF	TGTGCCAGTAGTCCCCAGGCGGGAGGAATCTACGAGCAGTACTTC
-	TRBV30	TRBJ1-1	CAWSFAELTEAFF	TGTGCCTGGAGTTTTGCAGAACTCACTGAAGCTTTCTTT
TRBD2	TRBV6-5	TRBJ2-7	CASSYQAGRAYEQYF	TGTGCCAGCAGTTACCAGGCCGGGAGGGCCTACGAGCAGTACTTC